Listed below are T cell receptor beta chains from one sample, sequenced in a study of shared clonotypes between healthy human individuals. Measured with immunoSEQ multiplex PCR; TCRdb has only the in-frame clones, and not every one. Of about 590,000 clones detected, nearly 97% appear once; the ten largest clones hold roughly 0.1%. Material for sequencing was naive CD8+ T cells sorted from blood. These receptor sequences come from a young woman in good health. The CDR3 runs from the conserved cysteine through the conserved F or W. D genes are given only for firm matches. Size tells how often a clone was seen (once, few, many) or the class of an expanded clone, and some rows leave it out.

clone size	CDR3 length	V gene	J gene	D gene	CDR3 protein	CDR3 DNA
-	14	TRBV5-6	TRBJ2-7	-	CASSLLVSSYEQYF	TGTGCCAGCAGCTTGCTCGTTAGCTCCTACGAGCAGTACTTC
-	15	TRBV27	TRBJ2-7	-	CASSARGAGGYEQYF	TGTGCCAGCAGCGCCCGGGGGGCGGGTGGTTACGAGCAGTACTTC
-	13	TRBV29-1	TRBJ2-3	TRBD1	CSVVTGYTDTQYF	TGCAGCGTTGTGACAGGGTACACAGATACGCAGTATTTT
-	14	TRBV19	TRBJ1-1	-	CASSMRGMNTEAFF	TGTGCCAGTAGCATGCGGGGCATGAACACTGAAGCTTTCTTT
-	15	TRBV28	TRBJ2-7	TRBD1	CASSRSGTAAYEQYF	TGTGCCAGCAGTAGGTCAGGGACAGCTGCCTACGAGCAGTACTTC
-	14	TRBV7-9	TRBJ2-7	-	CASSPVSGPYEQYF	TGTGCCAGCTCCCCCGTTAGTGGCCCCTACGAGCAGTACTTC
once	14	TRBV28	TRBJ1-5	-	CASSLSGSNQPQHF	TGTGCCAGCAGTTTATCAGGGAGCAATCAGCCCCAGCATTTT
-	12	TRBV28	TRBJ2-7	-	CASRDSFYEQYF	TGTGCCAGCAGAGACTCCTTCTACGAGCAGTACTTC
-	15	TRBV29-1	TRBJ2-1	-	CSVEDLVYNLNEQFF	TGCAGCGTTGAAGATCTGGTCTACAATCTAAATGAGCAGTTCTTC
-	15	TRBV7-8	TRBJ2-1	TRBD1	CASSYRQGTYNEQFF	TGTGCCAGCAGCTACCGACAGGGGACTTACAATGAGCAGTTCTTC
-	16	TRBV27	TRBJ2-2	-	CASSLYGDFGTGELFF	TGTGCCAGCAGTTTATACGGGGATTTCGGAACCGGGGAGCTGTTTTTT
once	16	TRBV10-1	TRBJ1-5	TRBD1	CASRERDRVHNQPQHF	TGCGCCAGCAGGGAACGGGACAGGGTTCACAATCAGCCCCAGCATTTT
-	15	TRBV6-1	TRBJ1-3	TRBD1	CASRGEGAKGNTIYF	TGTGCCAGCAGGGGGGAGGGGGCGAAGGGAAACACCATATATTTT
-	14	TRBV7-2	TRBJ1-5	-	CASSFDRNHQPQHF	TGTGCCAGCAGCTTCGACAGAAACCATCAGCCCCAGCATTTT
-	15	TRBV4-1	TRBJ1-1	-	CASSQDSGLDTEAFF	TGCGCCAGCAGCCAAGATTCAGGGTTAGACACTGAAGCTTTCTTT
-	11	TRBV5-1	TRBJ2-1	TRBD2	CASSITSEQFF	TGCGCCAGCAGCATTACTAGCGAACAGTTCTTC
once	16	TRBV29-1	TRBJ2-4	TRBD2	CSVEERTSGNQNIQYF	TGCAGCGTTGAAGAAAGGACTAGCGGGAACCAAAACATTCAGTACTTC